The 13 T cell receptor beta chains presented below share a single source sample, sequenced in a study of molecular identifiers for immune sequencing clone quantification. TCRdb re-derived calls from the PCR reads in MiXCR, one entry per CDR3 protein. There are a few hundred thousand distinct CDR3 sequences in the sample; 24% occur only once, and around 0.76% lies in the top ten. The specimen was naive CD8+ T cells from blood, with Jurkat cell RNA spiked in. Indicated subset: FACS-sorted CD8+CD4-CCR7+CD45RA+ naive T cells. All receptors derive from a human donor in good health. Some libraries in this study had Jurkat cell RNA spiked in.

As regards this clonotype: This may be a read error, as it is one base from a much larger clone. The chain links TRBV29-1 to TRBJ1-1; the D is unclear. CDR3 length: 10 amino acids. The V gene's germline CDR1 is SQVTM and CDR2 ANQGSEA. In DNA, the CDR3 is TGCAGCGCCCGCAACACTGAAGTTTTCTTT. Protein: CSARNTEVFF.

The table lists this clonotype with a few counts. The chain couples TRBV20-1 to TRBJ2-7; D is uncertain. From germline, CDR1 is DFQATT and CDR2 SNEGSKA (reference sequence). Trimming stripped 0 bases from V and 2 bases from J, with 8 bases between. The CDR3 runs 13 residues. In nucleotides, the CDR3 is TGCAGTGCTAGAGATTCCGCTACCTACGAGCAGTACTTC. Protein product: CSARDSATYEQYF.

This clonotype was seen only a few times. V usage is TRBV7-9 and J usage is TRBJ2-7; D is uncertain. CDR3 length: 13 amino acids. CDR1 and CDR2 from the germline V gene are SEHNR and FQNEAQ (reference sequence). V was cut by 5 bases and J by 3 bases, with 11 bases left in between. In nucleotides, the CDR3 is TGTGCCAGCAGCACGGCAGCAGGCTACGAGCAGTACTTC. The encoded protein is CASSTAAGYEQYF.

The J gene is TRBJ2-7, the V gene TRBV11-2; D is perhaps TRBD1 (6 bases). Germline V lookup: CDR1 SGHAT, CDR2 FQNNGV. The CDR3 totals 16 residues. Deletions cut 4 bases from V and 3 bases from J, with 19 bases between. CDR3 sequence reads: CASSSQRVQGNYEQYF. CDR3 bases: TGTGCCAGCAGCTCACAAAGGGTTCAGGGGAACTACGAGCAGTACTTC.

Concerning this clonotype itself: This may stem from a read error, because a much larger clone lies one nucleotide away. J is TRBJ1-1 and V is TRBV4-3; maybe TRBD1 (6 bases). The CDR3 consists of 14 residues. Per germline, CDR1 LGHNA and CDR2 YSLEER. The CDR3 loop reads CASSQVPGATGAFF. The CDR3 DNA reads TGCGCCAGCAGCCAAGTGCCGGGGGCCACTGGAGCTTTCTTT.

A single count supports this clonotype. A much bigger clone sits one base away, suggesting this may be a read error. The gene calls are TRBV4-3 and TRBJ1-4; no clear D gene. The CDR3 spans 15 residues. Looked up from germline, CDR1 is LGHNA and CDR2 is YSLEER. The CDR3 protein is CARSQEAATNEKLFF. The CDR3 nucleotides read TGCGCCCGCAGCCAAGAAGCCGCAACTAATGAAAAACTGTTTTTT.

Comment on this clonotype: One end of the junction varies from germline; a read error may be responsible. This chain joins TRBV9 and TRBJ2-1; 12 bases map to TRBD2. There are 16 residues in the CDR3. Germline loops: CDR1 SGDLS, CDR2 YYNGEE. The CDR3 spells CARSVGLAGGGGEQFF. The CDR3 DNA follows: TGTGCCCGCAGCGTAGGGCTAGCGGGAGGGGGAGGGGAGCAGTTCTTC.

In regard to this clonotype: Its ends do not fully match the called genes, so a read error is possible. This rearrangement joins TRBV4-3 to TRBJ2-5; 9 nucleotides align to TRBD2. The CDR3 has 17 amino acids. Germline V gene data show CDR1 as LGHNA and CDR2 as YSLEER. The CDR3 loop reads CASSQVSAGGKGETQYF. CDR3 sequence (DNA): TGCGCCAGCAGCCAAGTTTCGGCGGGGGGGAAGGGAGAGACCCAATACTTC.

The chain links TRBV18 to TRBJ2-7; a possible D gene is TRBD1 (6 bases). The V end lost 5 bases, the J end lost 0 bases, and 23 bases lay between the germline ends. Per the germline V gene, CDR1 is KGHSH and CDR2 is LQKENI. This CDR3 comprises 18 residues. The CDR3 protein is CASSFATLIGQSSYEQYF. The CDR3 region has the DNA TGTGCCAGCTCATTTGCTACCCTCATCGGACAGAGCTCCTACGAGCAGTACTTC.

As regards this clonotype: Its ends do not fully match the called genes, so a read error is possible. The V and J genes are TRBV19 and TRBJ1-1; D is ambiguous. The germline V gene has CDR1 LNHDA and CDR2 SQIVND (reference sequence). The CDR3 is 13 amino acids. CDR3 amino acids: CTSSIDPAVEAFF. Here the CDR3 DNA reads TGTACCAGTAGTATAGATCCGGCAGTTGAAGCTTTCTTT.

The chain couples TRBV20-1 to TRBJ2-3, with TRBD2 identical over 9 bases. Per the germline V gene, CDR1 is DFQATT and CDR2 is SNEGSKA (reference sequence). This CDR3 is 15 amino acids long. The V and J ends lost 4 bases and 2 bases, in that order; junction bases with no gene match: 7. The CDR3 spells CSAIEAGGPTDTQYF. The CDR3, as DNA: TGCAGTGCTATAGAAGCGGGGGGTCCCACAGATACGCAGTATTTT.

This rearrangement joins TRBV20-1 to TRBJ2-4; a possible D gene is TRBD1 (5 bases). Trimming took off 4 bases at V and 6 bases at J, with 10 bases between the two ends. The CDR3 contains 12 residues. Germline V gene lookup returns CDR1 DFQATT and CDR2 SNEGSKA (reference sequence). DNA of the CDR3: TGCAGTGCTATCGGACACGGAAACATTCAGTACTTC. It is translated as CSAIGHGNIQYF.

The chain recombines TRBV19 with TRBJ1-5, with D maybe TRBD1 (6 bases). Germline loops: CDR1 LNHDA, CDR2 SQIVND (reference sequence). This CDR3 has 15 amino acids. Trimming left V 0 bases short and J 9 bases short, with 15 bases between. CDR3: CASSIDLRGRRPQHF. The CDR3, as DNA: TGTGCCAGTAGTATAGATCTCAGGGGTAGGCGGCCCCAGCATTTT.